One and the same sample provided the 11 T cell receptor beta chains below, sequenced in a study of blood T cells in healthy people across ages. With a J-beta primer mix and a sample-barcoded 5' primer, a second PCR ran 7 to 11 cycles. Each CDR3 protein is one row after TCRdb ran MiXCR on the 5' RACE reads. The table records 600,000 to 1,000,000 distinct CDR3 sequences, 25% of them present only once. The same data also contributed to another study, on T cells of mothers and their children.

Sequencing input: blood. These receptors were collected from a boy aged 5-17 years in good health.

The chain links TRBV29-1 to TRBJ1-2; D remains unclear. Per the germline V gene, CDR1 is SQVTM and CDR2 is ANQGSEA. CDR3 length: 13 residues. V was clipped by 7 bases and J by 3 bases, with 15 bases between them. The CDR3 reads CSAHGTWDYGYTF. The CDR3 region has the DNA TGCAGCGCACATGGCACCTGGGACTATGGCTACACCTTC. The entire variable domain, with the rest obtained from reference TRBV29-1 and TRBJ1-2, is as follows: SAVISQKPSRDICQRGTSLTIQCQVDSQVTMMFWYRQQPGQSLTLIATANQGSEATYESGFVIDKFPISRPNLTFSTLTVSNMSPEDSSIYLCSAHGTWDYGYTFGSGTRLTVV.

This sequence joins TRBV27 and TRBJ2-7, with 7 bases matching TRBD2. Losses at the gene ends were 4 bases for V and 2 bases for J; bases not matched to a gene: 8. There are 15 residues in the CDR3. CDR1 and CDR2 (germline): MNHEY, SMNVEV (reference sequence). The DNA of the CDR3 is TGTGCCAGCAGTTCACTGCGGGAGCCTACCTACGAGCAGTACTTC. This gives the protein CASSSLREPTYEQYF.

CDR3 amino acids: CASSQVQGFNEKLFF. CDR3 in DNA: TGCGCCAGCAGCCAAGTGCAGGGGTTTAATGAAAAACTGTTTTTT. This chain joins TRBV4-1 and TRBJ1-4; weak D call: TRBD1 (6 bases). Trimming shortened V by 1 base and J by 4 bases, and 10 bases separated the two germline ends. Germline loops: CDR1 MGHRA, CDR2 YSYEKL. The CDR3 has 15 residues.

This clonotype turned up a few times. The rearrangement links TRBV5-1 to TRBJ2-2; TRBD1 matches at 10 bases. J was trimmed by 4 bases and V by 4 bases; bases with no gene match: 7. In germline, CDR1 is SGHRS, CDR2 YFSETQ. The CDR3 is 16 amino acids. The CDR3 is CASSPRQGAGTGELFF. In DNA form, the CDR3 reads TGCGCCAGCAGCCCGCGACAGGGGGCGGGCACCGGGGAGCTGTTTTTT.

The V and J genes are TRBV7-8 and TRBJ2-5; maybe TRBD2 (7 bases). The V gene's germline CDR1 is SGHVS and CDR2 FQNEAQ. Trimming took 0 bases from V and 4 from J, leaving 15 bases between them. This CDR3 comprises 16 residues. CDR3 nucleotide sequence: TGTGCCAGCAGCTTAGCGGGGGGGCGAGGCTTAGAGACCCAGTACTTC. It yields the protein CASSLAGGRGLETQYF. Looking up the rest from reference TRBV7-8 and TRBJ2-5 gives the full variable domain: GAGVSQSPRYKVAKRGQDVALRCDPISGHVSLFWYQQALGQGPEFLTYFQNEAQLDKSGLPSDRFFAERPEGSVSTLKIQRTQQEDSAVYLCASSLAGGRGLETQYFGPGTRLLVL.

This clonotype has at least ten counts. The chain couples TRBV2 to TRBJ2-5, with TRBD2 matching over 7 bases. The CDR3 runs to 14 residues. Germline lookup yields CDR1 SNHLY and CDR2 FYNNEI. Trimming cost V 6 bases and J 5 bases; bases outside gene matches: 9. CDR3 coding DNA: TGTGCCAGCAGGACAACGGGAGGTCAGGAGACCCAGTACTTC. This encodes CASRTTGGQETQYF.

The chain has TRBV7-2 and TRBJ1-1; the D is unclear. The germline V gene encodes CDR1 SGHTA and CDR2 FQGNSA. V lost 0 bases to trimming and J lost 7 bases, with 9 bases between them. The CDR3 spans 13 residues. CDR3 sequence: CASSLALRDEAFF. CDR3 sequence (DNA): TGTGCCAGCAGCTTAGCGCTAAGGGATGAAGCTTTCTTT.

This sequence joins TRBV7-2 and TRBJ2-3; 9 bases agree with TRBD1. The V gene's germline CDR1 is SGHTA and CDR2 FQGNSA. The length of the CDR3 is 15 residues. V lost 6 bases to trimming and J lost 2 bases; unmatched junction nucleotides: 6. As DNA, the CDR3 is TGTGCCAGCAGATTACGGGACAGGGCCACAGATACGCAGTATTTT. Translated: CASRLRDRATDTQYF.

This clonotype was detected a few times. The rearrangement joins TRBV18 to TRBJ2-5, with D maybe TRBD1 (6 bases). The DNA end lines up better with TRBJ2-7; the J call may be wrong. Germline V gene lookup returns CDR1 KGHSH and CDR2 LQKENI. The CDR3 covers 16 residues. The CDR3 reads CASSPIGDTLTGEQYF. CDR3 in DNA: TGTGCCAGCTCACCGATAGGGGACACACTAACGGGCGAGCAGTACTTC.

This chain joins TRBV20-1 and TRBJ1-3; D gene uncertain. The V and J ends lost 0 bases and 4 bases respectively, with 4 bases between them. The CDR3 sequence is 12 residues long. Germline assignment: CDR1 DFQATT and CDR2 SNEGSKA (reference sequence). The DNA for the CDR3 is TGCAGTGCTAGAGAAGGGGGAAACACCATATATTTT. Residues: CSAREGGNTIYF.

This clonotype was observed a handful of times. The J gene is TRBJ1-4, the V gene TRBV19, with unresolved D. CDR1 LNHDA and CDR2 SQIVND come from the germline V gene (reference sequence). CDR3 length: 15 amino acids. Trimming cost V 7 bases and J 5 bases, with 17 bases left between them. The CDR3 region has the DNA TGTGCCAGTAACTCTCCGGGCGGTCCAAATGAAAAACTGTTTTTT. Protein: CASNSPGGPNEKLFF.